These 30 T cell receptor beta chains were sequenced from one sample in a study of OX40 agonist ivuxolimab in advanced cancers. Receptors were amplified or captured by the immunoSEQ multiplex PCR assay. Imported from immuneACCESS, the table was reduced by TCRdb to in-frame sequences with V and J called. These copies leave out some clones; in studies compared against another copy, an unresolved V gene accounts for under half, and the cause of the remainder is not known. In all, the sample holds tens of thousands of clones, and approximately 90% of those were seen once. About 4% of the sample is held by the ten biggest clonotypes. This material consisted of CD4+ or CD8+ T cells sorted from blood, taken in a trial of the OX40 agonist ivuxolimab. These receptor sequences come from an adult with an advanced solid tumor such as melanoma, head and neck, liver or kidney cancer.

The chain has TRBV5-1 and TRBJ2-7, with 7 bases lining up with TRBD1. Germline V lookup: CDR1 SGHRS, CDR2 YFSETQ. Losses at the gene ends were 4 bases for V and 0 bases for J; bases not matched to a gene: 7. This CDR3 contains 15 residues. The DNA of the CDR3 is TGCGCCAGCAGCGTCGGGACAGAGAGCTCCTACGAGCAGTACGTC. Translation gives CASSVGTESSYEQYV.

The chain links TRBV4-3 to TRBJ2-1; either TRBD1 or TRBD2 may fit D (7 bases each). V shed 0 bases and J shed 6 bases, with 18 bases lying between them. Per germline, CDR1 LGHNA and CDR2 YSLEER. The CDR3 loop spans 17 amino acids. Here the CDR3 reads CASSQDRQGEGVNEQFF. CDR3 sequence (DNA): TGCGCCAGCAGCCAAGATCGTCAGGGGGAGGGCGTCAATGAGCAGTTCTTC.

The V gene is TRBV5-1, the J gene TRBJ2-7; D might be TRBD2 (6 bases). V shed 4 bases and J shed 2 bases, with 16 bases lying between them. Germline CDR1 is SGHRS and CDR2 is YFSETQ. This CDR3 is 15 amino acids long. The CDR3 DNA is TGCGCCAGCAGCACCCTTCCCGGAGGGCCCTACGAGCAGTACGTC. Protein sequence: CASSTLPGGPYEQYV.

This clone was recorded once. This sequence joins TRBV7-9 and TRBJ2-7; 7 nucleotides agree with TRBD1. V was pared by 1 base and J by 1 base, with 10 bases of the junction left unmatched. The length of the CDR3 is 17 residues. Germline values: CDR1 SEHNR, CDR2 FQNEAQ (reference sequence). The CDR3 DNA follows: TGTGCCAGCAGCTTAGTCAGGGGGACGCGTCATTCCTACGAGCAGTACGTC. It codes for CASSLVRGTRHSYEQYV.

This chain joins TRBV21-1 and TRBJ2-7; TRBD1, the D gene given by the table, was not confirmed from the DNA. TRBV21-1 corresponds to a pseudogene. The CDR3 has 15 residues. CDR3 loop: CASSKGARHAYEQYV. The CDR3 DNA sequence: TGTGCCAGCAGCAAGGGGGCACGGCACGCCTACGAGCAGTACGTC.

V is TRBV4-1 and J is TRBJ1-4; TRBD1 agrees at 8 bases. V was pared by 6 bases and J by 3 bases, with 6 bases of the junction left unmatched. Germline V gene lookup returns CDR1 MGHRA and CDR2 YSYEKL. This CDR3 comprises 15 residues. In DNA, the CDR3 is TGCGCCAGCAGGCTTCAGGGGGCAGCTAATGAAAAACTGTTTTTT. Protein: CASRLQGAANEKLFF.

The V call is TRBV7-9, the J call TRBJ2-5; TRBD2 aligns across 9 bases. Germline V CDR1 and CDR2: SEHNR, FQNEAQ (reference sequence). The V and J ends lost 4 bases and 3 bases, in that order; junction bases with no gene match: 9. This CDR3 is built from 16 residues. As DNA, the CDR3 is TGTGCCAGCAGCTCAAACACGGGACTAGCCGAAGAGACCCAGTACTTC. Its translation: CASSSNTGLAEETQYF.

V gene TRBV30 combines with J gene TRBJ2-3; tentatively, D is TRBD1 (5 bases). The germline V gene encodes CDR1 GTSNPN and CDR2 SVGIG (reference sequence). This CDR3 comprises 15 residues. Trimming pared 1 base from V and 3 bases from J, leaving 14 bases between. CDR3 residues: CAWSGQGLFTDTQYF. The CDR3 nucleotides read TGTGCCTGGAGTGGGCAGGGCTTATTTACAGATACGCAGTATTTT.

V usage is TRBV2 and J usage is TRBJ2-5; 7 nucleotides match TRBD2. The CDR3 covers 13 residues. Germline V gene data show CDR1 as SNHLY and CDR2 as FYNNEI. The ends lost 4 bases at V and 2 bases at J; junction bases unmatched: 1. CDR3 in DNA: TGTGCCAGCAGTGCCGGGGGGCAAGAGACCCAGTACTTC. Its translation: CASSAGGQETQYF.

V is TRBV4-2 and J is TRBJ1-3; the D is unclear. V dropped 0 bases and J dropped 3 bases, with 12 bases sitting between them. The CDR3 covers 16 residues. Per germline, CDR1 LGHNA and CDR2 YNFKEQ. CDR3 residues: CASSQEGPYYGNTIYF. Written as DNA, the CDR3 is TGTGCCAGCAGCCAAGAAGGGCCCTACTATGGAAACACCATATATTTT.

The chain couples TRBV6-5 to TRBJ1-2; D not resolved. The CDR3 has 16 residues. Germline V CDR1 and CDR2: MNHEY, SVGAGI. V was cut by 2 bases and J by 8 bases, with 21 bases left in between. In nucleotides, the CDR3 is TGTGCCAGCAGTTACAGGATTGGTAGGTCGGAGCGCGGCTACACCTTC. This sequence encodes CASSYRIGRSERGYTF.

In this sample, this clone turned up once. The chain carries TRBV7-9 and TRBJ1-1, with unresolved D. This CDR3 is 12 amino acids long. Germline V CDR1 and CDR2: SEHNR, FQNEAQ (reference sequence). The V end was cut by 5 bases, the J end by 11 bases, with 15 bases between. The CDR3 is CASSPVAQRAFF. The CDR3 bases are TGTGCCAGCAGCCCGGTCGCGCAGCGGGCTTTCTTT.

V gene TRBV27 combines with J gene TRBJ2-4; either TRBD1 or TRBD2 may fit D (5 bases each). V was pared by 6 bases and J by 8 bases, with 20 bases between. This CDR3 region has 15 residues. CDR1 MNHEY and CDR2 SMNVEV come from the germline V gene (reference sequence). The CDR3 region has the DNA TGTGCCAGCAGCCTTGCCGGGACGCAAGGATACATTCAGTACTTC. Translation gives CASSLAGTQGYIQYF.

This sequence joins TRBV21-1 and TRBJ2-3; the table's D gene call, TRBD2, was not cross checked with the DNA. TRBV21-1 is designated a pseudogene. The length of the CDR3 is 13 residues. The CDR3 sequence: CASSKREPDTQYF. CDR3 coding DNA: TGTGCCAGCAGCAAACGGGAGCCAGATACGCAGTATTTT.

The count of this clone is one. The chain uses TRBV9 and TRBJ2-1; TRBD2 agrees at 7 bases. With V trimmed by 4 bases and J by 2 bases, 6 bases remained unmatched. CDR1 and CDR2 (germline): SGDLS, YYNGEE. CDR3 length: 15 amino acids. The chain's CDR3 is CASSKSGEPYNEQFF. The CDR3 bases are TGTGCCAGCAGCAAAAGCGGGGAACCCTACAATGAGCAGTTCTTC.

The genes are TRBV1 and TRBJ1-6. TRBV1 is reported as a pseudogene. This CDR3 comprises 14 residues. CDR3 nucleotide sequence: TGCACCAGCAGCCACGGGGTAGCTAATTCACCCCTCCACTTT. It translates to CTSSHGVANSPLHF.

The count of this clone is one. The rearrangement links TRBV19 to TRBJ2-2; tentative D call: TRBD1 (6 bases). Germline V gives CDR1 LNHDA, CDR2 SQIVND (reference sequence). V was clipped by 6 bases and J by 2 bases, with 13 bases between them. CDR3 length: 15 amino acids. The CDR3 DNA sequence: TGTGCCAGTAGGGGACCCGGGACAAACACCGGGGAGCTGTTTTTT. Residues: CASRGPGTNTGELFF.

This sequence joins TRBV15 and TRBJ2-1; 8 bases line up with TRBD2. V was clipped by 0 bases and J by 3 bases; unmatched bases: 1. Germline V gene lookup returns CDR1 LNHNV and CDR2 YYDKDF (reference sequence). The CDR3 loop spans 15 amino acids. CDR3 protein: CATSRDRGGYNEQFF. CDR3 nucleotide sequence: TGTGCCACCAGCAGAGATCGGGGGGGCTACAATGAGCAGTTCTTC.

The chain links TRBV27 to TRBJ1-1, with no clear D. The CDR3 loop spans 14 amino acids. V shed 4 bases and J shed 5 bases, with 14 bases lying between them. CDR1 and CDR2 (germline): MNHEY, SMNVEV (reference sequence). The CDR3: CASSSLLGRTEAFF. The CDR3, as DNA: TGTGCCAGCAGTTCCCTTCTTGGGCGGACTGAAGCTTTCTTT.

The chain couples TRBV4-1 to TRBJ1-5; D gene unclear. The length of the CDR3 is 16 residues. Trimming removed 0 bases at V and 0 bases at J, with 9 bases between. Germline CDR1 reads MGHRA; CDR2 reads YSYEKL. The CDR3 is CASSQDLADSNQPQHF. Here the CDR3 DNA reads TGCGCCAGCAGCCAAGATCTCGCGGATAGCAATCAGCCCCAGCATTTT.

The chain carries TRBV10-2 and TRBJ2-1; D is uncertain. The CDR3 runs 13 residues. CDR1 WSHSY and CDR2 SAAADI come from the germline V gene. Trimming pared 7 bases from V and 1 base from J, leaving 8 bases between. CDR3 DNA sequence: TGCGCCAGCAATCAGGAATCCTACAATGAGCAGTTCTTC. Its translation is CASNQESYNEQFF.

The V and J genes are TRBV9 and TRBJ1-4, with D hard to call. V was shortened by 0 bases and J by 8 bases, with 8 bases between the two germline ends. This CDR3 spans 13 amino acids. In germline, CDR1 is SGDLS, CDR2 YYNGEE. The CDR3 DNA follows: TGTGCCAGCAGCGTAGGGTGGGAGGAAAAACTGTTTTTT. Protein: CASSVGWEEKLFF. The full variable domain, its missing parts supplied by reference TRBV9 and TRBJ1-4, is DSGVTQTPKHLITATGQRVTLRCSPRSGDLSVYWYQQSLDQGLQFLIQYYNGEERAKGNILERFSAQQFPDLHSELNLSSLELGDSALYFCASSVGWEEKLFFGSGTQLSVL.

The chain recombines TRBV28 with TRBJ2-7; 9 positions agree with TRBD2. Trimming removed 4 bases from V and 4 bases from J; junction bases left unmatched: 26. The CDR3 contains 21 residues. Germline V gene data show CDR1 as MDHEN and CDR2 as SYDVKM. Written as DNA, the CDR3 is TGTGCCAGCAGTTGGGATTTAAGTCCGCTTTCGGGAGCGGGAGGTCTGTACGAGCAGTACTTC. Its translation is CASSWDLSPLSGAGGLYEQYF.

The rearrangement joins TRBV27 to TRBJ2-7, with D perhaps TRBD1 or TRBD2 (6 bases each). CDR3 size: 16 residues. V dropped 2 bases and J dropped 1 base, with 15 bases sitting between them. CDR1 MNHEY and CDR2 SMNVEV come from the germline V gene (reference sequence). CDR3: CASSLIGGSASYEQYF. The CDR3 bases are TGTGCCAGCAGTTTAATCGGGGGCTCCGCTTCCTACGAGCAGTACTTC.

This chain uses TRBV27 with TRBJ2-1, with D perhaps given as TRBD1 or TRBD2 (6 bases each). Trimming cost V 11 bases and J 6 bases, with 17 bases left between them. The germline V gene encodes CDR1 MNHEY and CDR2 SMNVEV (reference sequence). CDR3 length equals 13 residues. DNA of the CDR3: TGTGCCGCCTCTGACAAGGGGGGCAATGAGCAGTTCTTC. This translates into CAASDKGGNEQFF.

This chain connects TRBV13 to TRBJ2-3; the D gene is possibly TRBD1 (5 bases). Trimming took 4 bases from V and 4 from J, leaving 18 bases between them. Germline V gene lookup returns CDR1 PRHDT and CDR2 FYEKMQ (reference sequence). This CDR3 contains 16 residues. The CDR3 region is CASSSSGSLSPDTQYF. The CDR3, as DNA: TGTGCCAGCAGCTCTTCAGGGTCCCTAAGTCCAGATACGCAGTATTTT.

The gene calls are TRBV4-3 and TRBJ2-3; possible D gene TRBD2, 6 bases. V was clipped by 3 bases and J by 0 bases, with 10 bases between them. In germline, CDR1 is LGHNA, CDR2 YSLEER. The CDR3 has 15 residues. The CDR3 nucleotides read TGCGCCAGCAGCCAGCGGGGACCAAGCACAGATACGCAGTATTTT. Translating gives CASSQRGPSTDTQYF.

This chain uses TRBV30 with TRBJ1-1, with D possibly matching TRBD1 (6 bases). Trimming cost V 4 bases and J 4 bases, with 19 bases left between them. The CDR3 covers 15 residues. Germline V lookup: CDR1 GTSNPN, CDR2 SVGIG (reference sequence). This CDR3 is CAWKTPGALATEAFF. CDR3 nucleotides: TGTGCCTGGAAAACCCCGGGGGCATTAGCCACTGAAGCTTTCTTT.

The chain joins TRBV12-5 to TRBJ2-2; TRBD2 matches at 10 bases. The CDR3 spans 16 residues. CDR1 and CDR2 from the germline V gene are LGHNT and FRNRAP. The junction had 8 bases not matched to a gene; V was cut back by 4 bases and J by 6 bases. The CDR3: CASGSSSGSLAGELFF. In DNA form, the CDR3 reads TGTGCTAGTGGTTCTTCTAGCGGGAGCCTTGCCGGGGAGCTGTTTTTT.

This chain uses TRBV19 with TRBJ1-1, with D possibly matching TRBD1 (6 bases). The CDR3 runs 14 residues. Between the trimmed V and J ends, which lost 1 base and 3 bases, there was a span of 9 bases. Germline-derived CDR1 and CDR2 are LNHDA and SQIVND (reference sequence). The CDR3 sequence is CASSIGGAYTEAFF. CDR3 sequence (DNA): TGTGCCAGTAGTATAGGGGGGGCTTACACTGAAGCTTTCTTT.